The 32 T cell receptor beta chains below all came from one sample that was sequenced in a study of graft-versus-host responses after intestinal transplantation. For these TCRs, the target antigens are not known. Some clones are missing from TCRdb's copy, which holds only in-frame ones; the method was immunoSEQ multiplex PCR. This sample yields fewer than 80,000 clones, of which approximately 91% are seen a single time; roughly 1.5% belongs to the top ten. The sample here was unstimulated CD8+ T cells sorted from spleen or lymph node cells, taken before transplant. These receptors all come from a human donor who was the organ donor for an intestinal transplant.

V usage is TRBV11-2 and J usage is TRBJ1-1, with D perhaps matching TRBD1 (6 bases). CDR1 and CDR2 from the germline V gene are SGHAT and FQNNGV. The CDR3 loop spans 15 amino acids. Trimming removed 2 bases from V and 8 bases from J, with 18 bases in between. CDR3 DNA: TGTGCCAGCAGCTTAACGAGGGGGACCCTTGGCGAAGCTTTCTTT. It translates to CASSLTRGTLGEAFF.

This rearrangement joins TRBV6-6 to TRBJ1-1; 8 positions match TRBD1. J was trimmed by 1 base and V by 4 bases; bases with no gene match: 5. Per the germline V gene, CDR1 is MNHNY and CDR2 is SVGAGI (reference sequence). The CDR3 has 15 amino acids. CDR3 amino acids: CASSFRTGWNTEAFF. The CDR3 bases are TGTGCCAGCAGTTTTCGGACAGGGTGGAACACTGAAGCTTTCTTT.

This chain links TRBV21-1 with TRBJ2-1; the D call in the table, TRBD2, was not verified against the DNA. TRBV21-1 constitutes a pseudogene. The CDR3 length is 22 residues. This CDR3 is CASSAHPSTSVRPKSSYNEQFF. In DNA, the CDR3 is TGTGCCAGCAGCGCCCACCCGTCGACTAGCGTAAGACCTAAGAGCTCCTACAATGAGCAGTTCTTC.

V gene TRBV2 combines with J gene TRBJ2-7, with 10 nucleotides matching TRBD2. Germline V gene sequence: CDR1 SNHLY, CDR2 FYNNEI. The J segment lost 6 bases and the V segment lost 7 bases, leaving 12 bases of the junction unmatched. The CDR3 runs 15 residues. CDR3 bases: TGTGCCAGCACTGTCCTGGAGCGGGAGGGCGTCGAGCAGTACTTC. It specifies CASTVLEREGVEQYF.

The V gene is TRBV9, the J gene TRBJ1-2, with D possibly matching TRBD1 (6 bases). The germline V and J ends were trimmed by 4 bases and 1 base, with 8 bases remaining between them. Germline assignment: CDR1 SGDLS and CDR2 YYNGEE. The CDR3 has 13 residues. This CDR3 reads CASSLQGNYGYTF. CDR3 bases: TGTGCCAGCAGCTTACAGGGTAACTATGGCTACACCTTC.

The rearrangement links TRBV10-3 to TRBJ2-1; 10 nucleotides match TRBD2. Germline lookup yields CDR1 ENHRY and CDR2 SYGVKD. The CDR3 covers 12 residues. After removal of 9 bases from V and 12 bases from J, the junction contained 8 bases not matched to a gene. CDR3 residues: CAIKRLAGSQFF. CDR3 bases: TGTGCCATAAAGAGACTAGCGGGCTCGCAGTTCTTC.

This chain connects TRBV7-2 to TRBJ2-5, with D perhaps matching TRBD2 (5 bases). The CDR3 contains 14 residues. V shed 3 bases and J shed 6 bases, with 14 bases lying between them. CDR1 and CDR2 (germline): SGHTA, FQGNSA. CDR3 loop: CASSLVKNGKTQYF. CDR3 nucleotides: TGTGCCAGCAGCTTGGTAAAGAACGGGAAGACCCAGTACTTC. Combining the CDR3 with reference TRBV7-2 and TRBJ2-5 gives the whole variable domain GAGVSQSPSNKVTEKGKDVELRCDPISGHTALYWYRQSLGQGLEFLIYFQGNSAPDKSGLPSDRFSAERTGGSVSTLTIQRTQQEDSAVYLCASSLVKNGKTQYFGPGTRLLVL.

The chain couples TRBV25-1 to TRBJ2-5; TRBD2 agrees at 12 bases. The junction had 7 bases not matched to a gene; V was cut back by 1 base and J by 4 bases. Germline V lookup: CDR1 MGHDK, CDR2 SYGVNS. The CDR3 covers 17 residues. CDR3 protein: CASSESLLAGGRETQYF. DNA of the CDR3: TGTGCCAGCAGTGAATCTCTTCTAGCGGGAGGGAGAGAGACCCAGTACTTC.

The chain has TRBV10-2 and TRBJ1-1; D unclear. The CDR3 runs to 15 residues. The germline gives CDR1 WSHSY, CDR2 SAAADI. V was clipped by 1 base and J by 5 bases, with 14 bases between them. The CDR3 sequence: CASSELRAIGTEAFF. CDR3 DNA sequence: TGCGCCAGCAGTGAGTTGAGGGCCATCGGTACTGAAGCTTTCTTT.

This chain connects TRBV23-1 to TRBJ2-2; a possible D gene is TRBD2 (6 bases). TRBV23-1 qualifies as an ORF whose function is uncertain. V lost 3 bases to trimming and J lost 6 bases, with 8 bases between them. This CDR3 is built from 13 residues. The CDR3 region has the DNA TGCGCCAGCAGTCATTGGGGGGCCGGGGAGCTGTTTTTT. Amino acid sequence: CASSHWGAGELFF.

The V call is TRBV2, the J call TRBJ1-2; 8 bases map to TRBD1. Germline values: CDR1 SNHLY, CDR2 FYNNEI. The V gene end was trimmed by 6 bases and the J gene end by 4 bases; junction bases not matched to a gene: 10. The CDR3 loop spans 15 amino acids. The chain's CDR3 is CASSASRGQAYGYTF. In DNA, the CDR3 is TGTGCCAGCAGCGCCAGCCGGGGACAGGCCTATGGCTACACCTTC.

The chain links TRBV7-9 to TRBJ2-1, with 11 bases aligning to TRBD2. The CDR3 is made up of 16 amino acids. Germline loops: CDR1 SEHNR, CDR2 FQNEAQ (reference sequence). With 0 bases clipped from V and 4 bases from J, the junction kept 2 bases outside the gene matches. In DNA, the CDR3 is TGTGCCAGCAGCTTAGCGGGACTAGCGGCTTACAATGAGCAGTTCTTC. It yields the protein CASSLAGLAAYNEQFF.

This rearrangement joins TRBV25-1 to TRBJ1-4; 9 bases agree with TRBD1. Trimming took 7 bases from V and 7 from J; bases not matched to a gene: 4. The CDR3 length is 13 residues. The germline V gene encodes CDR1 MGHDK and CDR2 SYGVNS. CDR3 in DNA: TGTGCCAGCATGGGGACAGGGACTGAAAAACTGTTTTTT. Its protein is CASMGTGTEKLFF.

The chain employs TRBV6-7 and TRBJ1-3, with a possible D match to TRBD1 (5 bases). TRBV6-7 is treated as an ORF (open reading frame) with a function not yet certain. The CDR3 runs to 18 residues. Trimming stripped 0 bases from V and 4 bases from J, with 19 bases between. CDR3 region: CASSYSLIIATAGNTIYF. CDR3 coding DNA: TGTGCCAGCAGTTACTCTCTCATTATCGCGACAGCAGGAAACACCATATATTTT.

This clone was seen a single time. One end of the junction varies from germline; a read error may be responsible. The V gene is TRBV30, the J gene TRBJ2-1; 10 bases are a match to TRBD2. CDR3 length equals 12 residues. Germline V lookup: CDR1 GTSNPN, CDR2 SVGIG (reference sequence). CDR3 nucleotide sequence: TGTGCGTGGACTAGCGGATACAATGAGCAGTTCTTC. Its protein is CAWTSGYNEQFF.

The chain has TRBV27 and TRBJ2-1; the match to TRBD2 covers 7 bases. CDR3 length: 17 residues. From germline, CDR1 is MNHEY and CDR2 SMNVEV (reference sequence). J was trimmed by 2 bases and V by 7 bases; bases with no gene match: 14. CDR3 sequence reads: CASTLLMGGGPYNEQFF. CDR3 DNA: TGTGCCAGCACCTTACTAATGGGGGGAGGGCCCTACAATGAGCAGTTCTTC.

This sequence joins TRBV20-1 and TRBJ2-2; D not certain. This CDR3 contains 11 residues. Germline V gene sequence: CDR1 DFQATT, CDR2 SNEGSKA (reference sequence). For the CDR3, the DNA is TGCAGCGTACCCCAGGCCGGGGAGCTGTTTTTT. This sequence encodes CSVPQAGELFF.

The chain is built from TRBV10-2 and TRBJ2-1; the D gene is possibly TRBD2 (5 bases). V lost 4 bases and J lost 12, with 10 bases in between. This CDR3 has 11 residues. In germline, CDR1 is WSHSY, CDR2 SAAADI. The CDR3 spells CASSGRDAQFF. The CDR3 DNA sequence: TGCGCCAGCAGTGGACGGGATGCGCAGTTCTTC.

The rearrangement uses TRBV19 and TRBJ2-1, with TRBD2 matching over 9 bases. With 4 bases clipped from V and 8 bases from J, the junction kept 9 bases outside the gene matches. The CDR3 length is 15 residues. Germline V lookup: CDR1 LNHDA, CDR2 SQIVND (reference sequence). The CDR3 DNA reads as TGTGCCAGTAGTACACTAGCGGGTCGGTACGATGAGCAGTTCTTC. The encoded protein is CASSTLAGRYDEQFF.

The chain uses TRBV27 and TRBJ2-1, with 10 bases identical to TRBD2. The J segment lost 3 bases and the V segment lost 2 bases, leaving 13 bases of the junction unmatched. The CDR3 covers 19 residues. Germline CDR1 MNHEY, CDR2 SMNVEV (reference sequence). CDR3 DNA: TGTGCCAGCAGTTTAGTGGGGGCTGAGCGGGAGGGCTTCTACAATGAGCAGTTCTTC. Its protein product is CASSLVGAEREGFYNEQFF.

The chain is built from TRBV6-1 and TRBJ2-7, with 11 bases that match TRBD2. In germline, CDR1 is MNHNS, CDR2 SASEGT. The CDR3 runs to 15 residues. The V gene end was trimmed by 1 base and the J gene end by 4 bases; junction bases not matched to a gene: 3. CDR3 coding DNA: TGTGCCAGCAGTGAAGAGGCTAGCGGGGGGTACGAGCAGTACTTC. Translated: CASSEEASGGYEQYF.

The chain links TRBV19 to TRBJ2-1; 7 bases align to TRBD2. The V gene's germline CDR1 is LNHDA and CDR2 SQIVND (reference sequence). The length of the CDR3 is 14 residues. V dropped 3 bases and J dropped 4; count of bases not matched to a gene: 3. DNA of the CDR3: TGTGCCAGTAGTATGGGCGGGAGATACAATGAGCAGTTCTTC. It is translated as CASSMGGRYNEQFF.

This chain links TRBV11-2 with TRBJ2-1, with D possibly matching TRBD2 (6 bases). CDR3 length: 15 amino acids. Trimming removed 2 bases at V and 2 bases at J, with 10 bases between. The germline gives CDR1 SGHAT, CDR2 FQNNGV. The chain's CDR3 is CASSLTTRTYNEQFF. For the CDR3, the DNA is TGTGCCAGCAGCTTAACGACTAGAACCTACAATGAGCAGTTCTTC.

This rearrangement joins TRBV18 to TRBJ1-2; tentatively, D is TRBD1 (6 bases). The V end lost 1 base, the J end lost 4 bases, and 16 bases lay between the germline ends. The CDR3 totals 16 residues. CDR1 and CDR2 from the germline V gene are KGHSH and LQKENI. This CDR3 is CASSPRQGPRGYGYTF. DNA for the CDR3: TGTGCCAGCTCACCACGGCAGGGGCCAAGAGGCTATGGCTACACCTTC.

The chain uses TRBV6-1 and TRBJ2-7; tentatively, D is TRBD2 (7 bases). Germline CDR1 is MNHNS and CDR2 is SASEGT. V was trimmed by 2 bases and J by 4 bases, leaving 30 bases between them. This CDR3 spans 20 amino acids. This CDR3 reads CASSETRDTGTIRGWYEQYF. In nucleotides, the CDR3 is TGTGCCAGCAGTGAAACCCGGGACACCGGGACTATTCGGGGCTGGTACGAGCAGTACTTC.

This chain joins TRBV19 and TRBJ1-2; D is possibly TRBD1 (5 bases). The V end lost 7 bases, the J end lost 8 bases, and 17 bases lay between the germline ends. CDR1 and CDR2 from the germline V gene are LNHDA and SQIVND (reference sequence). The CDR3 extends over 13 amino acids. CDR3: CASTRGGVGGYTF. In DNA form, the CDR3 reads TGTGCCAGTACCCGAGGAGGGGTCGGGGGCTACACCTTC.

This chain uses TRBV30 with TRBJ2-3, with D uncertain. V shed 5 bases and J shed 6 bases, with 6 bases lying between them. The CDR3 consists of 10 residues. Germline CDR1 reads GTSNPN; CDR2 reads SVGIG (reference sequence). CDR3 in amino acids: CAWSGDTQYF. The CDR3, as DNA: TGTGCCTGGTCCGGGGATACGCAGTATTTT.

The chain uses TRBV19 and TRBJ1-6; D possibly corresponds to TRBD1 (6 bases). The CDR3 contains 14 residues. V lost 10 bases and J 7 bases, leaving 17 bases between the germline ends. The V gene's germline CDR1 is LNHDA and CDR2 SQIVND (reference sequence). The CDR3 here is CATQGLGENSPLHF. The CDR3 nucleotides read TGTGCCACCCAGGGGCTTGGCGAAAATTCACCCCTCCACTTT. The variable domain in full, completed from reference TRBV19 and TRBJ1-6, reads DGGITQSPKYLFRKEGQNVTLSCEQNLNHDAMYWYRQDPGQGLRLIYYSQIVNDFQKGDIAEGYSVSREKKESFPLTVTSAQKNPTAFYLCATQGLGENSPLHFGNGTRLTVT.

The genes are TRBV5-1 and TRBJ2-1; TRBD2 matches at 7 bases. The V segment lost 2 bases and the J segment 5 bases; nucleotides outside the gene matches: 7. CDR1 is SGHRS, CDR2 YFSETQ, per germline. The CDR3 length is 15 residues. CDR3 region: CASSFSPSGHNEQFF. The CDR3 DNA reads as TGCGCCAGCAGCTTCTCACCTAGCGGCCACAATGAGCAGTTCTTC.

CDR3 nucleotide sequence: TGTGCCAGCAGCTTCAGCATTAGCGGGCGTATAAGCACAGATACGCAGTATTTT. Its protein product is CASSFSISGRISTDTQYF. V gene TRBV7-9 combines with J gene TRBJ2-3; 7 bases agree with TRBD2. V shed 3 bases and J 0 bases; nucleotides not matched to a gene: 12. The CDR3 is made up of 18 amino acids. Germline values: CDR1 SEHNR, CDR2 FQNEAQ (reference sequence).

CDR3 protein: CASSAPGTGMNQPQHF. CDR3 nucleotide sequence: TGTGCCAGCAGCGCCCCCGGGACAGGGATGAATCAGCCCCAGCATTTT. This rearrangement joins TRBV9 to TRBJ1-5; 9 nucleotides line up with TRBD1. Trimming at V came to 3 bases and at J to 4 bases, leaving 8 bases not matched to a gene. The V gene's germline CDR1 is SGDLS and CDR2 YYNGEE. The CDR3 is 16 residues long.

V usage is TRBV27 and J usage is TRBJ1-4, with D maybe TRBD1 (5 bases). CDR1 is MNHEY, CDR2 SMNVEV, per germline (reference sequence). V lost 5 bases and J lost 8, with 18 bases in between. There are 15 residues in the CDR3. DNA for the CDR3: TGTGCCAGCAGTCCGTCCCACACGGGGGGAGAAAAACTGTTTTTT. This gives the protein CASSPSHTGGEKLFF.